This T cell receptor (beta chain) came from a study of T-cell memory formation after mild COVID-19. This clonotype has only a few counts. CDR1 is SGHRS, CDR2 YFSETQ, per germline. The germline V and J ends were trimmed by 3 bases and 9 bases, with 10 bases remaining between them. This CDR3 has 12 amino acids. TCRdb called the 5' RACE reads again in MiXCR, with one record for every CDR3 protein. The table records 120,000 to 150,000 distinct CDR3 sequences, about 19% of them present only once. The clonotype was recovered from an adult woman who had mild COVID-19 (a few samples of this study predate the infection). Cell type and time point are not known. The chain is built from TRBV5-1 and TRBJ2-1; D uncertain. Sample: PBMCs or a T cell subset sorted from them (not recorded which). CDR3 residues: CASSSGPGEQFF. DNA of the CDR3: TGCGCCAGCAGCTCAGGCCCCGGTGAGCAGTTCTTC.